The entry that follows covers one T cell receptor (beta chain) sequence. Its matching antigen is unknown. This specimen belongs to a study of cytomegalovirus exposure and HLA in healthy donors. Donors came from a validation cohort of over a hundred subjects, distinct from the first 666-subject cohort. Data came from immunoSEQ multiplex PCR; TCRdb stores just in-frame clones and leaves some out. The table records approximately 110,000 clones, about 94% of them present only once. Study outcomes and limitations: A few chains tied to CMV proved CMV antigen-specific in vitro. Associated with cytomegalovirus, according to the listing, were approximately 160 TCR beta chains.

This CDR3 spans 13 amino acids. Germline trimming cut 4 bases from V and 5 bases from J; bases unmatched to any gene: 5. Germline V gives CDR1 SGHNT, CDR2 YYREEE (reference sequence). The specimen was PBMCs. The chain uses TRBV5-4 and TRBJ1-2; 7 bases fit TRBD1. This TCR was sampled from a woman under 30 in good health and CMV-seronegative. This CDR3 reads CASSDGTEYGYTF. The CDR3 nucleotides are TGTGCCAGCAGCGACGGGACAGAGTATGGCTACACCTTC.